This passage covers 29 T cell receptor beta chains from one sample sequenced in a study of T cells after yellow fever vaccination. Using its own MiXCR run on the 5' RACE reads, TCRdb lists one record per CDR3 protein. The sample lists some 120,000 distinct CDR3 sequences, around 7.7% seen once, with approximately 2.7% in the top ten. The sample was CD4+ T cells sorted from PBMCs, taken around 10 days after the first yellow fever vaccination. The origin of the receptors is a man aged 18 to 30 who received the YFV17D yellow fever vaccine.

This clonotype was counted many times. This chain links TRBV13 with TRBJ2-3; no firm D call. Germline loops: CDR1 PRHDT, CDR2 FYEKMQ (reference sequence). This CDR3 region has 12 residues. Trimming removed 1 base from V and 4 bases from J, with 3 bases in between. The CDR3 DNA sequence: TGTGCCAGCAGCTTAGACGCAGATACGCAGTATTTT. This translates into CASSLDADTQYF.

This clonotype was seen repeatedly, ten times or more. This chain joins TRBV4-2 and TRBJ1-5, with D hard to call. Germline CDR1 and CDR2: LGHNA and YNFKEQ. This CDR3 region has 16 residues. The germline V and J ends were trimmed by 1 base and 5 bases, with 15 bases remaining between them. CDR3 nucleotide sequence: TGTGCCAGCAGCCAAGTCGACCAAGGAGGGTATCAGCCCCAGCATTTT. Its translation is CASSQVDQGGYQPQHF.

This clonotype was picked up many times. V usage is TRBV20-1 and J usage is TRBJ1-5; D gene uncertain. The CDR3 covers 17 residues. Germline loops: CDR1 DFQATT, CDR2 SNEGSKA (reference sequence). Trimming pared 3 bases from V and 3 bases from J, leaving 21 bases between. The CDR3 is CSARPRAGRGPNQPQHF. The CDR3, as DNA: TGCAGTGCTAGGCCCCGGGCGGGCCGAGGCCCCAATCAGCCCCAGCATTTT.

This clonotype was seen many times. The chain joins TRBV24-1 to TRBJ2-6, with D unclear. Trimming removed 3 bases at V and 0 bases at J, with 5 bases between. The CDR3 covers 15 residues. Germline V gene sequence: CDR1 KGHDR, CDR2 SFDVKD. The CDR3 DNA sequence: TGTGCCACCAGTGATCCGACCTCTGGGGCCAACGTCCTGACTTTC. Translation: CATSDPTSGANVLTF.

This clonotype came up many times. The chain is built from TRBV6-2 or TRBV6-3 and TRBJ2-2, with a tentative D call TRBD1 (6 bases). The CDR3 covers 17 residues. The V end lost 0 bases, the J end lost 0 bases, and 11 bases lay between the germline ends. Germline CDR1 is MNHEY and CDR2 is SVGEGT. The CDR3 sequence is CASSYSVQGPNTGELFF. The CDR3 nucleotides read TGTGCCAGCAGTTACTCCGTGCAGGGGCCGAACACCGGGGAGCTGTTTTTT.

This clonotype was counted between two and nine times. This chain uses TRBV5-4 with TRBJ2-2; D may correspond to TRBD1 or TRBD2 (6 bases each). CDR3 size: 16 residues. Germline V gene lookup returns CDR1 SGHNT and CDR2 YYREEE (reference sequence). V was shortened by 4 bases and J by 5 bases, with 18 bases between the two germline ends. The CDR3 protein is CASSRTGGARTGELFF. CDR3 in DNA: TGTGCCAGCAGCCGGACCGGGGGCGCGAGGACCGGGGAGCTGTTTTTT.

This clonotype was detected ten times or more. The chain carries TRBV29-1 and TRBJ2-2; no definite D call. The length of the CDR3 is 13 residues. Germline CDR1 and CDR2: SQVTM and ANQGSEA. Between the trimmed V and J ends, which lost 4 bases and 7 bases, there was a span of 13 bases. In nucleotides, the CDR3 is TGCAGCGTTGCATCTTATCCCAACGGGGAGCTGTTTTTT. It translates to CSVASYPNGELFF.

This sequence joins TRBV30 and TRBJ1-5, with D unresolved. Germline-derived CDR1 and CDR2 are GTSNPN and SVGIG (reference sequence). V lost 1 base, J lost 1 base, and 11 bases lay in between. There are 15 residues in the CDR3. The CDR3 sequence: CAWSGQDTSNQPQHF. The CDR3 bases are TGTGCCTGGAGTGGCCAAGATACGAGCAATCAGCCCCAGCATTTT. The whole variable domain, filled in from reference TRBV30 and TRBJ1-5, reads SQTIHQWPATLVQPVGSPLSLECTVEGTSNPNLYWYRQAAGRGLQLLFYSVGIGQISSEVPQNLSASRPQDRQFILSSKKLLLSDSGFYLCAWSGQDTSNQPQHFGDGTRLSIL.

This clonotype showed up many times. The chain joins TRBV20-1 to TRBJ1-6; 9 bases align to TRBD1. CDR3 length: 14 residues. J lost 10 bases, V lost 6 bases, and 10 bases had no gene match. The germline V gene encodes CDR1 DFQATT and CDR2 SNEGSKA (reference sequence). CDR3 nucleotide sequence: TGCAGTGCCCCCTCGGGACAGGGTTTATCACCCCTCCACTTT. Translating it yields CSAPSGQGLSPLHF.

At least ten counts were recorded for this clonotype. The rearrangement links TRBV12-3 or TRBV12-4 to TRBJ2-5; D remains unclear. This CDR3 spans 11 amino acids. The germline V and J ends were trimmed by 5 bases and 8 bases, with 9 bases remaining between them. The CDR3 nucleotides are TGTGCCAGCAGTAAGCTAGTAACCCAGTACTTC. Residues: CASSKLVTQYF.

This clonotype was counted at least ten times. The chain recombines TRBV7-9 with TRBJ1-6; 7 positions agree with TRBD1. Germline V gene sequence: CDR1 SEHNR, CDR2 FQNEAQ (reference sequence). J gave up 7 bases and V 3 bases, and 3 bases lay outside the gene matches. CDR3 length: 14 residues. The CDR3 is CASSFTTGNSPLHF. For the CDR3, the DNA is TGTGCCAGCAGCTTCACGACAGGGAATTCACCCCTCCACTTT.

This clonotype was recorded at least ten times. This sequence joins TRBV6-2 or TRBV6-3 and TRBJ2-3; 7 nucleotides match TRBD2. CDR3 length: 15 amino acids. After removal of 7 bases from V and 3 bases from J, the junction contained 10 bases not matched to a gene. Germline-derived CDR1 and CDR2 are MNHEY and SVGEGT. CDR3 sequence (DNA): TGTGCCAGCAAGATACGAGCGGGGCGGACAGATACGCAGTATTTT. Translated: CASKIRAGRTDTQYF.

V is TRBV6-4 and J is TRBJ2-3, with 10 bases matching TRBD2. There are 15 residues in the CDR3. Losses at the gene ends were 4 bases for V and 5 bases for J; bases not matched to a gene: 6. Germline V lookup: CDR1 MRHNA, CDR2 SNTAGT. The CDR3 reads CASSGASGGKDTQYF. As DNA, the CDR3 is TGTGCCAGCAGTGGTGCTAGCGGGGGCAAAGATACGCAGTATTTT.

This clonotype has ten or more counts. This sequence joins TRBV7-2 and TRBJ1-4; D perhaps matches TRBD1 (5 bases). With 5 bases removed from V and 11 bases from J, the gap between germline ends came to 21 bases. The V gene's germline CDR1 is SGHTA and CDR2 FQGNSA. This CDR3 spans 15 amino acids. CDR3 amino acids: CASSGTQGGWGKLFF. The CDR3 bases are TGTGCCAGCAGCGGGACTCAGGGCGGCTGGGGGAAACTGTTTTTT.

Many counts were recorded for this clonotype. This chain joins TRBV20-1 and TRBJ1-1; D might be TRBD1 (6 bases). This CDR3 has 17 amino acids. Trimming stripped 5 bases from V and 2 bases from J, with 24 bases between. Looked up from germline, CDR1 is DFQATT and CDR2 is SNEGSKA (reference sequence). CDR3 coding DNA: TGCAGTGCTCCTGACCCGCAGTCGGGGGGCAGAAACACTGAAGCTTTCTTT. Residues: CSAPDPQSGGRNTEAFF.

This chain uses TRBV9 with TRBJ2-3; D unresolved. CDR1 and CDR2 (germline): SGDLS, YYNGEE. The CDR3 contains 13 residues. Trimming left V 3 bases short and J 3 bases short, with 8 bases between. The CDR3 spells CASSGTRTDTQYF. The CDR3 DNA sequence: TGTGCCAGCAGCGGAACCCGGACAGATACGCAGTATTTT. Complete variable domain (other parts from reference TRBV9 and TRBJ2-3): DSGVTQTPKHLITATGQRVTLRCSPRSGDLSVYWYQQSLDQGLQFLIQYYNGEERAKGNILERFSAQQFPDLHSELNLSSLELGDSALYFCASSGTRTDTQYFGPGTRLTVL.

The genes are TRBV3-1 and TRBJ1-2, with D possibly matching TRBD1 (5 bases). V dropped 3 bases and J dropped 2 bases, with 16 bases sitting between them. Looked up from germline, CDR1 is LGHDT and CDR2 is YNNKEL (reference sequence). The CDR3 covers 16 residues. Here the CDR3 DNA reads TGTGCCAGCAGCCAGGGGGGATCGACACTCAACTATGGCTACACCTTC. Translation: CASSQGGSTLNYGYTF.

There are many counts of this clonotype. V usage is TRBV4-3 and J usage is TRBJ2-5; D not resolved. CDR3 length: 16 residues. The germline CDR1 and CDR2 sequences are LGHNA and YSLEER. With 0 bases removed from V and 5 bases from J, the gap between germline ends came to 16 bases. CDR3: CASSQDSGLVGETQYF. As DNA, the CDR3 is TGCGCCAGCAGCCAAGATAGTGGCCTAGTCGGCGAGACCCAGTACTTC.

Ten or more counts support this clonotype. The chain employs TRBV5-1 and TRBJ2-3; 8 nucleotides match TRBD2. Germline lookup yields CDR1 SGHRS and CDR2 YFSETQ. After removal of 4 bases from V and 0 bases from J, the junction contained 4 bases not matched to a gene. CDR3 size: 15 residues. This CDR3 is CASSGAGGSTDTQYF. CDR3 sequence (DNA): TGCGCCAGCAGCGGGGCGGGGGGAAGCACAGATACGCAGTATTTT.

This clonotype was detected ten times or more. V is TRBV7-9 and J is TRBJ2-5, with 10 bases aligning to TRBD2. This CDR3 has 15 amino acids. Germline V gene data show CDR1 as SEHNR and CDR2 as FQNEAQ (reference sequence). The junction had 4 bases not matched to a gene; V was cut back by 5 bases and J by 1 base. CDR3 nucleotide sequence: TGTGCCAGCAGCCGACTAGCGGGCCCCCAAGAGACCCAGTACTTC. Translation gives CASSRLAGPQETQYF. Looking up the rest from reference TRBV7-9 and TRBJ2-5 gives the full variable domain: DTGVSQNPRHKITKRGQNVTFRCDPISEHNRLYWYRQTLGQGPEFLTYFQNEAQLEKSRLLSDRFSAERPKGSFSTLEIQRTEQGDSAMYLCASSRLAGPQETQYFGPGTRLLVL.

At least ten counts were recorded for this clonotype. This CDR3 reads CALNRRGVCEKLFF. In DNA, the CDR3 is TGTGCCCTTAACAGGCGGGGGGTTTGCGAAAAACTGTTTTTT. The chain has TRBV10-3 and TRBJ1-4, with D maybe TRBD1 (5 bases). Deletions cut 11 bases from V and 8 bases from J, with 21 bases between. Germline CDR1 and CDR2: ENHRY and SYGVKD. The CDR3 sequence is 14 residues long.

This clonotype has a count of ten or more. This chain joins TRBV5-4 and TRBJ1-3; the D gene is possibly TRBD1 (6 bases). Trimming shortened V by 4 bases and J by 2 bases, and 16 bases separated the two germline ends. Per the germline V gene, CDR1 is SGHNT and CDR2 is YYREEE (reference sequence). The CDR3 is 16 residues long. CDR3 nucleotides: TGTGCCAGCAGCCGAAAAACAGGGCAGGCTGGAAACACCATATATTTT. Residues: CASSRKTGQAGNTIYF.

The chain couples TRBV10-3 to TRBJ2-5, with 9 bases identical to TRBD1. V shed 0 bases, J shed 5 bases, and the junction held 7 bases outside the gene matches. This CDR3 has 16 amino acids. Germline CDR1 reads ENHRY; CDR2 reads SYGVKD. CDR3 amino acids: CAISESGQGTLETQYF. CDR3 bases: TGTGCCATCAGTGAGTCGGGACAGGGAACTCTCGAGACCCAGTACTTC.

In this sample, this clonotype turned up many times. CDR3 nucleotides: TGTGCCAGCAGCTTATATAAGGATTCACCCCTCCACTTT. Amino acid sequence: CASSLYKDSPLHF. The chain carries TRBV7-3 and TRBJ1-6, with no clear D. The germline V and J ends were trimmed by 2 bases and 8 bases, with 7 bases remaining between them. The CDR3 is 13 residues long. The V gene's germline CDR1 is SGHTA and CDR2 FQGTGA.

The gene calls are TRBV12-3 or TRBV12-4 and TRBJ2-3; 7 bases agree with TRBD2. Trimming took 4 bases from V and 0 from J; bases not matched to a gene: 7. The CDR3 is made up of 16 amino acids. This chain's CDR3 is CASSSNLAASTDTQYF. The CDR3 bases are TGTGCCAGCAGTTCCAATCTAGCGGCAAGCACAGATACGCAGTATTTT.

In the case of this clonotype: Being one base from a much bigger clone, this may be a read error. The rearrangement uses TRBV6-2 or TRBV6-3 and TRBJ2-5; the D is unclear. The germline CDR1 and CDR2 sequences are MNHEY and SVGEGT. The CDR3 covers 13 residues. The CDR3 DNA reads TGTGCCAGCAGTTACGGAAGTCCAGAGACCCAGAACTTC. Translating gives CASSYGSPETQNF.

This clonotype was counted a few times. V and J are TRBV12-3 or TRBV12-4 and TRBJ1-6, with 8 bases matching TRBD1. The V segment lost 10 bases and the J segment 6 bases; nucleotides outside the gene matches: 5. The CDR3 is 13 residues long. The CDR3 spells CAIGTGLNSPLHF. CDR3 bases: TGTGCCATTGGGACAGGCCTTAATTCACCCCTCCACTTT.

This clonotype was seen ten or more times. This chain's CDR3 is CSARDRGYRTDTQYF. The CDR3 DNA sequence: TGCAGTGCTAGAGATCGAGGCTACCGCACAGATACGCAGTATTTT. This chain links TRBV20-1 with TRBJ2-3; D not resolved. Per germline, CDR1 DFQATT and CDR2 SNEGSKA (reference sequence). CDR3 length equals 15 residues. V lost 0 bases, J lost 1 base, and 11 bases lay in between.

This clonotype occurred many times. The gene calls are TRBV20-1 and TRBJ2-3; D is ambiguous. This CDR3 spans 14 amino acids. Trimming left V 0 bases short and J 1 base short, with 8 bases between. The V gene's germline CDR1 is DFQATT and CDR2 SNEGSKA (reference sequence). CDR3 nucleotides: TGCAGTGCTAGAGATTCCACCCGCACAGATACGCAGTATTTT. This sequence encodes CSARDSTRTDTQYF.